A selection of T cell receptor beta chains follows, all from one sample in a study of T cells after yellow fever vaccination. TCRdb used MiXCR to reprocess the 5' RACE reads, holding one entry per CDR3 protein. Altogether some 340,000 distinct CDR3 sequences are present, approximately 4% being singletons, with the ten largest covering roughly 25%. The sample in question was PBMCs, obtained 5 days after the yellow fever booster vaccination. These receptors were collected from a man aged 18 to 30 who received the YFV17D yellow fever vaccine. CDR3s include the opening cysteine and the closing phenylalanine or tryptophan. D genes are given only for firm matches. The listing skips clone size in some rows; elsewhere it reads once, few, many or a size class.

size	V	J	D	DNA	CDR3
.	TRBV10-3	TRBJ2-2	.	TGTGCCATCAGAAAAGACGGGACGAACACCGGGGAGCTGTTTTTT	CAIRKDGTNTGELFF
.	TRBV20-1	TRBJ2-7	.	TGCAGTGCTAGGGCAGGGGGAGGCTACGAGCAGTACTTC	CSARAGGGYEQYF
few	TRBV20-1	TRBJ1-1	TRBD1	TGCAGTGCTCGGACTTTCAGGGGGGTGGACACTGAAGCTTTCTTT	CSARTFRGVDTEAFF
.	TRBV18	TRBJ1-1	TRBD1	TGTGCCAGCTCACCTGGGACAGGGATAAATAGGGAAGCTTTCTTT	CASSPGTGINREAFF
few	TRBV12-5	TRBJ2-1	.	TGTGCTAGTGGTTTGGACTGGTACAATGAGCAGTTCTTC	CASGLDWYNEQFF
many	TRBV5-1	TRBJ2-1	TRBD2	TGCGCCAGCAGCTTCGGGGGGTACAATGAGCAGTTCTTC	CASSFGGYNEQFF
.	TRBV10-3	TRBJ1-1	.	TGTGCCACCCAGCAGACAGAGAACACTGAAGCTTTCTTT	CATQQTENTEAFF
.	TRBV7-3	TRBJ2-3	TRBD2	TGTGCCAGCAGGTCTAGCGGGGGCCGGACAGATACGCAGTATTTT	CASRSSGGRTDTQYF
.	TRBV12-3/TRBV12-4	TRBJ1-4	.	TGTGCCAGCAGACCGCACGATTGGGTTGAAAAACTGTTTTTT	CASRPHDWVEKLFF
many	TRBV5-1	TRBJ1-2	.	TGCGCCAGCAGCCTGCAGGGGCGTTATGGCTACACCTTC	CASSLQGRYGYTF
.	TRBV10-3	TRBJ2-3	.	TGTGCCATCAGTGAGTCGCGGCAGCACACAGATACGCAGTATTTT	CAISESRQHTDTQYF
many	TRBV6-5	TRBJ1-1	TRBD1	TGTGCCAGCAGTTACCGAGGGGGCATAGGGACTGAAGCTTTCTTT	CASSYRGGIGTEAFF
few	TRBV10-3	TRBJ2-5	TRBD2	TGTGCCATCAGTCTCTTAGCGGGGGTTTACGAGACCCAGTACTTC	CAISLLAGVYETQYF
.	TRBV4-1	TRBJ1-1	.	TGCGCCAGCAGCCAAGAACAGGGATTCACTGAAGCTTTCTTT	CASSQEQGFTEAFF
.	TRBV7-2	TRBJ1-2	.	TGTGCCAGCAGCTCGACAACCGCTAACTATGGCTACACCTTC	CASSSTTANYGYTF
many	TRBV14	TRBJ2-3	.	TGTGCCAGCAGCCAAGCCTTTGGCGGGGCAGATACGCAGTATTTT	CASSQAFGGADTQYF
.	TRBV6-1	TRBJ2-2	.	TGTGCCAGCAGTTTTGGGTGGGAAGTTACCGGGGAGCTGTTTTTT	CASSFGWEVTGELFF
few	TRBV5-1	TRBJ2-5	TRBD2	TGCGCCAGCAGCTCCGCGTTTAGCGGGGGAGACCAAGAGACCCAGTACTTC	CASSSAFSGGDQETQYF
many	TRBV5-1	TRBJ2-5	.	TGCGCCAGCAGCTCGGGGGGCACACAAGAGACCCAGTACTTC	CASSSGGTQETQYF
few	TRBV4-3	TRBJ2-3	TRBD2	TGCGCCAGCAGCCAAGGAATACTAGCGGGGGGGCCAGATACGCAGTATTTT	CASSQGILAGGPDTQYF
.	TRBV20-1	TRBJ1-2	.	TGCAGTGCTAGAGATCTCCAGGGCGAGGGCTATGGCTACACCTTC	CSARDLQGEGYGYTF
few	TRBV3-1	TRBJ1-2	.	TGTGCCAGCAGCCAAGACGCGTTCACAGGTGGAGGGGGCTACACCTTC	CASSQDAFTGGGGYTF
many	TRBV5-1	TRBJ1-3	.	TGCGCCAGCAGCTTGCAAGGGCAGGACACCATATATTTT	CASSLQGQDTIYF
few	TRBV25-1	TRBJ1-2	.	TGTGCCAGCAGTCAGTACCTAGACAGCTATGGCTACACCTTC	CASSQYLDSYGYTF
few	TRBV7-2	TRBJ2-5	.	TGTGCCAGCGGAAAAGAGACCCAGTACTTC	CASGKETQYF
.	TRBV4-2	TRBJ1-3	.	TGTGCCAGCAGCCAAGATATTACCCCTTCCGGCACCATATATTTT	CASSQDITPSGTIYF
few	TRBV7-3	TRBJ2-3	.	TGTGCCAGCAGCTGGGGGGCCTCAGATACGCAGTATTTT	CASSWGASDTQYF
.	TRBV7-3	TRBJ2-2	TRBD2	TGTGCCAGCAGCTTGTCTAGCGGCCGCAACACCGGGGAGCTGTTTTTT	CASSLSSGRNTGELFF
.	TRBV12-3/TRBV12-4	TRBJ2-1	.	TGTACCAGCTGTTCTGTGTCGGGAGCCGATGAGCAGTTCTTC	CTSCSVSGADEQFF
few	TRBV6-2/TRBV6-3	TRBJ2-2	TRBD2	TGTGCCAGCAGTTACCCCCCGGGACTAGCGGTCGGGGAGCTGTTTTTT	CASSYPPGLAVGELFF
.	TRBV7-9	TRBJ2-3	.	TGTGCCAGCAGCTTTGTAGGCCGGACGCAGTATTTT	CASSFVGRTQYF
many	TRBV5-1	TRBJ2-5	TRBD1	TGCGCCAGCGACGGGGACAGAAAAGAGACCCAGTACTTC	CASDGDRKETQYF
many	TRBV6-2/TRBV6-3	TRBJ2-3	.	TGTGCCAGCAGTTACTGGAGCACAGATACGCAGTATTTT	CASSYWSTDTQYF
.	TRBV5-1	TRBJ2-5	.	TGCGCCAGCAGCTTGGACTTTCGACTGGGCCAAGAGACCCAGTACTTC	CASSLDFRLGQETQYF
.	TRBV28	TRBJ1-5	.	TGTGCCAGCAGTTTTAACCCCAGGGAAAATCAGCCCCAGCATTTT	CASSFNPRENQPQHF
few	TRBV6-6	TRBJ1-4	.	TGTGCCAGCAGTAGAGGACAGCTGAATGAAAAACTGTTTTTT	CASSRGQLNEKLFF
few	TRBV6-5	TRBJ2-2	.	TGTGCCAGCAGTTTCCGGGCCTACACCGGGGAGCTGTTTTTT	CASSFRAYTGELFF
.	TRBV6-1	TRBJ1-1	.	TGTGCCAGCAGAGGACCTACGACCATGAACACTGAAGCTTTCTTT	CASRGPTTMNTEAFF
many	TRBV12-3/TRBV12-4	TRBJ2-5	.	TGTGCCAGCAGTCATACCACAGTTGAGAACCAAGAGACCCAGTACTTC	CASSHTTVENQETQYF
.	TRBV6-6	TRBJ1-6	.	TGTGCCAGCAGTTCAGAGAGAGGGTTTTCACCCCTCCACTTT	CASSSERGFSPLHF
.	TRBV19	TRBJ2-5	TRBD2	TGTGCCAGTAGTACGACTAGCGGAGGGGAGACCCAGTACTTC	CASSTTSGGETQYF
.	TRBV7-9	TRBJ2-5	.	TGTGCCAGCACCAGGGGGGGCAGAGAAGAGACCCAGTACTTC	CASTRGGREETQYF
many	TRBV4-1	TRBJ2-7	.	TGCGCCAGCAGCCAACAGGGGGGGGACTACGAGCAGTACTTC	CASSQQGGDYEQYF
few	TRBV15	TRBJ2-3	TRBD2	TGTGCCACCAGCAGAATCGGGGGGGGCACAGATACGCAGTATTTT	CATSRIGGGTDTQYF
.	TRBV10-3	TRBJ2-5	.	TGTGCCATCAGTTCAGGGGGGAGGGAGACCCAGTACTTC	CAISSGGRETQYF
many	TRBV30	TRBJ1-5	TRBD1	TGTGCCTGGAGTGTACAGGGGACACGGAATCAGCCCCAGCATTTT	CAWSVQGTRNQPQHF
many	TRBV18	TRBJ1-6	TRBD1	TGTGCCAGCTCACCCGGGACAGGGGATAATTCACCCCTCCACTTT	CASSPGTGDNSPLHF
many	TRBV10-3	TRBJ1-4	.	TGTGCCATCAGTGAATTCGGAGGGACTAATGAAAAACTGTTTTTT	CAISEFGGTNEKLFF
.	TRBV4-3	TRBJ2-5	.	TGCGCCAGCAGCCCCGAGGGTCTTAAAGAGACCCAGTACTTC	CASSPEGLKETQYF
few	TRBV10-3	TRBJ1-5	TRBD1	TGTGCCATCAGCCCCGGACAGGGGGCCACTCAGCCCCAGCATTTT	CAISPGQGATQPQHF
.	TRBV12-3/TRBV12-4	TRBJ2-3	.	TGTGCCAGCAGTTTCAGGTCTACTAGGAGGGGCCCAGATACGCAGTATTTT	CASSFRSTRRGPDTQYF